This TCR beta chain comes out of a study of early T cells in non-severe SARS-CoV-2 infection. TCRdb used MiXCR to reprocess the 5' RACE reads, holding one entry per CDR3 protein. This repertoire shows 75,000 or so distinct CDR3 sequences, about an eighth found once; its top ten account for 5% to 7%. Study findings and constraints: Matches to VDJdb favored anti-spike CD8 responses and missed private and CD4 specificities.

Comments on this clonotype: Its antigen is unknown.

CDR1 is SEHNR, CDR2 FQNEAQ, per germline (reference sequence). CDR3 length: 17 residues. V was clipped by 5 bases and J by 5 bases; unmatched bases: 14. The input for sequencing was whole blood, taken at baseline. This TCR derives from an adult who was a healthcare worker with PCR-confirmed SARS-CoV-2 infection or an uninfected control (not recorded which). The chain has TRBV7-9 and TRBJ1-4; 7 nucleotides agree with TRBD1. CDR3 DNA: TGTGCCAGCAGCAAACTCTCATCGACAGGGCTAAATGAAAAACTGTTTTTT. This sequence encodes CASSKLSSTGLNEKLFF.